This paragraph reports one T cell receptor beta chain. Its antigen target is currently unknown. No base qualities exist here, and no much larger clone lies one base off it. This sample was included in a study of cytomegalovirus exposure and HLA in healthy donors (dated by TCRdb to the late 2010s). The study in broad terms: According to an earlier analysis of around 600 of the donors, about 170 million T cells yielded 117 million unique TCR beta sequences and 276 Gb of sequence data. A later analysis re-analyzed previously published TCR beta repertoires from several hundred donors and added high-resolution HLA genotyping to study TCR occurrence patterns. The study was designed to test whether signatures of past pathogen exposure could be identified by cataloging public T cell receptors. Because of strong linkage in the cohort, roughly five DR-DQ haplotypes were treated as single units for association and clustering. A later genetic analysis took genome-wide SNP genotypes for about three fifths of the 666 donors and used that subset as a discovery cohort. Every repertoire in the discovery cohort had been generated on one and the same sequencing platform. In an earlier analysis of a few hundred of the donors, high-throughput TCR beta sequencing was used to judge whether each TCR beta V gene segment behaved as functional or pseudogenic. To predict cytomegalovirus infection status, the study brought together high-throughput TCR immunosequencing, statistical association of individual TCRs with disease status, and machine learning. Donor age, sex, ethnicity and CMV serostatus were compiled together with the repertoire data. In the later analysis, no new phenotypic data were used to find candidate immune exposures; instead, reliance was placed on TCR beta sequences and their occurrence across donors. Class I and class II HLA loci were covered by the typing at four-digit resolution. The T cell repertoires of about 700 subjects were profiled by immunosequencing and related to cytomegalovirus serostatus. Around 320 gigabases of sequencing data and approximately 84 million unique TCR sequences were included in an early release covering around 600 HLA-typed donors. On average, roughly 250,000 unique TCR beta nucleotide sequences were sequenced per donor among a few hundred genotyped donors of the cohort, with 15% to 20% of those sequences being non-productive. The number of donors typed differed by locus, with about 629-640 for A, B, C, DRB1 and DQB1, roughly 550 for DQA1, 600 to 610 for DPA1, and around 460 for DPB1. Of the 398 genotyped donors, about 80% fell in the genetic ancestry cluster associated with self-reported Caucasian donors. Along with the roughly 610-subject first cohort, a separate validation cohort of more than 90 different subjects was used.

Study-level results and caveats: A cluster of highly shared sequence variants was judged likely to be a technical artifact of the sequencing pipeline. In vitro tests confirmed that a few of the cytomegalovirus-associated TCR beta chains recognize cytomegalovirus antigens. The classifier was reported to diagnose cytomegalovirus status with high specificity and sensitivity in both the original cohort and the validation cohort. Strong co-occurrence of HLA alleles, especially DR and DQ, made assigning TCR associations to individual alleles difficult. Most TCR sequences were observed very rarely across donors, whereas some public TCRs were present in many individuals. This cohort had only TCR beta chains sequenced, and the lack of alpha or paired-chain data limited which features could be detected. Roughly uniform sequencing depth across donors was assumed in presence/absence analyses, although this assumption may not hold. The 87-base-pair reads could not distinguish some IMGT-functional V segments, including TRBV6-2 and TRBV6-3, so those segments were excluded. According to a later analysis, parvovirus B19, influenza, CMV and Epstein-Barr virus appeared linked to several top co-occurrence clusters. A later analysis found that TCR association rates varied across HLA loci, with DRB1 alleles showing the most associated TCRs and HLA-C alleles the fewest. In a later analysis, HLA-associated TCR beta chains were found to be more clonally expanded and to have lower generation probabilities than equally common non-associated chains. In the study, approximately 160 TCR beta chains were listed as associated with cytomegalovirus. In a later analysis, some 17,000 TCR beta sequences were associated with specific HLA alleles at a false discovery rate of 0.05. According to a later genetic analysis, donors in an Asian-associated ancestry cluster had fewer N-insertions in productive TCRs than the approximately 690-donor mean. An association between a missense DCLRE1C variant and V-gene and J-gene trimming of TCR beta chains was found in a later genetic analysis and replicated in an independent cohort. Immune exposure information for the cohort was limited to CMV serostatus. A further reported finding was that TCR beta sequences accurately predicted the HLA-A and HLA-B alleles for most subjects in the first cohort. The authors suggested that the approach could potentially be extended to other disease states and immunological phenotypes. A later analysis found that most CMV-associated TCR beta chains appeared HLA-restricted, with HLA associations seemingly driven largely by CMV exposure. Broadly in line with IMGT annotations, most TCR beta V segments showed up in productive rearrangements about 90% or about 30% of the time in an earlier analysis of 450 to 600 of the donors. Because counts were too low, 15 or so rarely observed V segments, including chromosome 9 orphons, were excluded from the earlier analysis of 587 of the donors. Correlated functional status among segregating V segments might be attributable to linkage disequilibrium, but an unknown experimental factor could not be ruled out. Because HLA typing was unavailable for some donors at each locus, only the typed subset was used in association tests.

The CDR3 spans 13 residues, from the cysteine through the phenylalanine. The read is trimmed to its CDR3 DNA, 39 bases read in frame from base 1. The germline V gene gives CDR1 as SGDLS and CDR2 as YYNGEE. Trimming costs V 0 bases and J 3 bases, and their ends lie 6 bases apart. Receptors were amplified or captured by the immunoSEQ multiplex PCR assay. A mixture of 60 forward primers for TCR Vbeta segments and 13 reverse primers for TCR Jbeta segments was used in the multiplex PCR. Amplification of the CDR3 region of rearranged TCR beta genes was performed with a multiplex PCR assay on genomic DNA. The amplified TCR beta libraries were sequenced on the Illumina HiSeq System as 87-base-pair reads. As for the original processing: Across the 700 or so repertoires, a later analysis counted 80 million or so unique TCR beta chains, around 11 million of which were shared by at least two donors. Raw reads were error-corrected and collapsed into unique sequences by a nearest-neighbor algorithm in which closely related sequences were merged to remove PCR and sequencing errors. To assign V, D and J gene segments, CDR3 sequences were aligned to IMGT reference sequences. For a sequence to be retained, at least a six-nucleotide match to both a V gene segment and a J gene segment was required. A rearrangement counted as productive if the CDR3 had no stop codons and remained in frame with V and J, and every other rearrangement counted as non-productive. Following IMGT convention, CDR3 was defined as the stretch from the second conserved V-encoded cysteine up to the conserved J-encoded phenylalanine. Sequences without an unambiguous match to a single V gene segment were excluded from the earlier analysis of about 600 of the donors. In an earlier analysis of several hundred of the donors, V segments were called functional above 56.7% productive rearrangements and were called segregating when the between-donor standard deviation exceeded 5%. A statistical classification framework was built to diagnose cytomegalovirus status from the catalog of TCR beta chain sequences. In a later analysis, V and J genes were assigned by comparing TCR nucleotide sequences against IMGT/GENE-DB human TR gene sequences. Using the TCRdist pipeline, a later analysis assigned CDR3 sequences along with most-parsimonious VDJ recombination scenarios. In a later analysis, every TCR beta chain was defined by the combination of its CDR3 amino acid sequence and its V-gene family, and reads without a unique V-gene family were dropped. In a later analysis, 500 to 700 highly shared, low-generation-probability nucleotide sequences were removed to address suspected cross-contamination and a sequencing artifact. A later analysis calculated a clonal expansion index for each public chain from normalized within-repertoire ranks of inferred template counts. In a later analysis, generation probabilities were computed with a VDJ recombination model fitted to out-of-frame rearrangements, and the resulting probabilities were checked against IGoR. In a later analysis, TCR-TCR, TCR-HLA and TCR-CMV co-occurrence was scored with hypergeometric tests, and a repertoire-size bias correction was applied to TCR pairs. In a later analysis, false discovery rates were estimated by permuting HLA or CMV assignments 20 times. In a later analysis, co-occurring TCRs were grouped using DBSCAN, and TCRdist sequence similarity was added for clustering within HLA-allele-positive subsets. Co-occurrence clustering excluded repertoires with fewer than 30,000 or more than 120,000 public chains, plus five with anomalous nucleotide sharing. The table was pulled from immuneACCESS by TCRdb, which kept in-frame rearrangements only. Such tables lose some clones; where checked, under half of the loss comes from unresolved V genes, and the rest has no known cause. V and J calls and clone size are as listed in that table; D and trimming were resolved from the DNA. Within this sample are 150,000 to 200,000 clones, with approximately 85% of them counted one time only. The leading ten clones occupy around a tenth of the sample.

In total, fewer than 750 healthy bone marrow donors made up the cohort. At the time of sampling, every cohort member was nominally healthy, though immune exposures that went unrecorded were likely present. The donor tested CMV seropositive, placing the donor among the roughly 300 seropositive members of the cohort. Each donor provided a peripheral blood sample, and peripheral blood mononuclear cells were used for TCR beta sequencing. The Qiagen DNeasy Blood Extraction Kit was used to extract genomic DNA from the blood cell samples. The sequenced sample was PBMCs. The receptor was derived from a man younger than 30 in good health and CMV-seropositive. The rearrangement combines TRBV9 with TRBJ2-5; D gene: possibly TRBD2, on 6 matching bases. The CDR3 in this case is CASSVAGEETQYF. The base sequence is TGTGCCAGCAGCGTAGCGGGGGAAGAGACCCAGTACTTC.